This T cell receptor (beta chain) originates from a study of cytomegalovirus exposure and HLA in healthy donors. PCR was performed using 60 Vbeta and 13 Jbeta primers. Per the study methods: Tens of millions of unique TCR beta chains, roughly 10 million shared, were counted in a later analysis. Profiling relied on immunoSEQ multiplex PCR, and the TCRdb table lists in-frame clones only, not all of them. That table gives V, J and clone size, and the DNA gave D and trimming. The table lists about 120,000 clones, about 79% of them singletons. V trimming: 2 bases; J trimming: 5 bases; junction bases outside the gene matches: 13. CDR1 is SQVTM and CDR2 is ANQGSEA in the germline V gene. The CDR3 is made up of 16 amino acids. As concerns this clone: The antigen remains unidentified.

Study-level findings and limits: Later analysis identified 15,000 to 20,000 TCR beta sequences associated with HLA alleles, using a false discovery rate threshold of 0.05. Whilst most TCR sequences proved rare, a subset of public TCRs occurred across many donors.

The rearrangement joins TRBV29-1 to TRBJ2-5; 8 positions agree with TRBD2. Input material: PBMCs. The sequence was obtained from a human donor in good health. The CDR3 DNA reads as TGCAGCGTTGAAACTACTGGGACGGGGGGGCGGGAGACCCAGTACTTC. Translating it yields CSVETTGTGGRETQYF.